Listed below are T cell receptor beta chains from one sample, sequenced in a study of spatial heterogeneity in lung cancer. TCRdb ran MiXCR on the 5' RACE reads and lists one entry per CDR3 protein. The sample has about 87,000 distinct CDR3 sequences, less than 20% seen once. This material consisted of PBMCs, taken at follow-up. The receptors stem from a male donor with early-stage non-small cell lung cancer. CDR3s include the opening cysteine and the closing phenylalanine or tryptophan. A D gene is named only where the DNA matches it firmly. Not all rows give a size; the values are once, few, many and, for expanded clones, a class.

>.|.|TRBJ2-3|TRBV6-5
TGTGCCAGCAGTTACTCGAAGAGGGGGACAGATACGCAGTATTTT
CASSYSKRGTDTQYF
>.|.|TRBJ2-6|TRBV30
TGTGCCTGGAGTGGACGTTATTGGAGCACCTCTGGGGCCAACGTCCTGACTTTC
CAWSGRYWSTSGANVLTF
>many|TRBD1|TRBJ2-1|TRBV2
TGTGCCAGCAAACAAGGGACAGTTACCTACAATGAGCAGTTCTTC
CASKQGTVTYNEQFF
>.|.|TRBJ2-3|TRBV19
TGTGCCAGTAGTAAGACAGCGCACAAAGATACGCAGTATTTT
CASSKTAHKDTQYF
>few|.|TRBJ2-3|TRBV14
TGTGCCAGCAGACGGGGGCCGGGGAGCACAGATACGCAGTATTTT
CASRRGPGSTDTQYF
>.|.|TRBJ2-2|TRBV24-1
TGTGCCACCAGTGAAGGGGCGCGGGTCACCGGGGAGCTGTTTTTT
CATSEGARVTGELFF
>many|TRBD2|TRBJ2-6|TRBV6-4
TGTGCCAGCAGTGACAGCGGGAGTGGGGCCAACGTCCTGACTTTC
CASSDSGSGANVLTF
>.|.|TRBJ1-1|TRBV7-9
TGTGCCAGCAGCTTAGTAATCGCCCACACTGAAGCTTTCTTT
CASSLVIAHTEAFF
>few|.|TRBJ1-1|TRBV12-3/TRBV12-4
TGTGCCAGCAGCCGTGACATCGAAGCTTTCTTT
CASSRDIEAFF
>.|.|TRBJ1-2|TRBV29-1
TGCAGCGTTGATCGGATTAGGGGACGTGGCTACACCTTC
CSVDRIRGRGYTF
>few|.|TRBJ1-3|TRBV9
TGTGCCAGCAGCGTAGTTGGAGGGAGCGGAAACACCATATATTTT
CASSVVGGSGNTIYF
>.|.|TRBJ2-7|TRBV6-1
TGTGCCAGCAGCCTTATACTCGCCTACGAGCAGTACTTC
CASSLILAYEQYF
>.|TRBD1|TRBJ2-7|TRBV6-2/TRBV6-3
TGTGCCAGCAGATCGGGACAGATTCCGACCTACGAGCAGTACTTC
CASRSGQIPTYEQYF
>.|.|TRBJ2-7|TRBV5-6
TGTGCCAGCAGCTTGGAAACCCCCCCTTACGAGCAGTACTTC
CASSLETPPYEQYF
>.|.|TRBJ2-6|TRBV27
TGTGCCACCCTCTCTGGGGCCAACGTCCTGACTTTC
CATLSGANVLTF
>few|TRBD1|TRBJ2-5|TRBV15
TGTGCCACCAGCAGGGCCCCCGGGACAGGGCGGGAGACCCAGTACTTC
CATSRAPGTGRETQYF
>.|.|TRBJ2-1|TRBV12-3/TRBV12-4
TGTGCCAGCAGGAGCTCCTACAATGAGCAGTTCTTC
CASRSSYNEQFF
>.|.|TRBJ1-3|TRBV6-5
TGTGCCAGCAGTTACTCTGGCGCCGCCTCTGGAAACACCATATATTTT
CASSYSGAASGNTIYF
>few|.|TRBJ2-1|TRBV14
TGTGCCAGCAGCCAAAGAGGGACCCAAAAAAGGGAGCAGTTCTTC
CASSQRGTQKREQFF
>.|.|TRBJ1-1|TRBV20-1
TGCAGTGCTAGAGTAGGAGGGGTCAACACTGAAGCTTTCTTT
CSARVGGVNTEAFF
>few|TRBD1|TRBJ1-1|TRBV4-1
TGCGCCAGCAGCCAGGAGCAGGGGGCTCCTGAAGCTTTCTTT
CASSQEQGAPEAFF
>.|.|TRBJ2-1|TRBV20-1
TGCAGTGCTTCGGACCCGAGTCGTGTTGGAGAGCAGTTCTTC
CSASDPSRVGEQFF
>many|.|TRBJ1-1|TRBV6-2/TRBV6-3
TGTGCCAGCGGCTTTAATGAAGCTTTCTTT
CASGFNEAFF
>.|.|TRBJ2-4|TRBV30
TGTGCCGGGAGGGGGCTCAGGAACATTCAGTACTTC
CAGRGLRNIQYF
>many|TRBD1|TRBJ2-7|TRBV24-1
TGTGCCACCAGTGACCCGGCGGACAGGGCTAACGAGCAGTACTTC
CATSDPADRANEQYF
>few|.|TRBJ2-7|TRBV30
TGTGCCTGGAGTCCGGACAGCAATACCTACGAGCAGTACTTC
CAWSPDSNTYEQYF
>.|.|TRBJ2-5|TRBV5-1
TGCGCCAGCAGCGCCTCCTCAGTCGGAACCAAGGAGACCCAGTACTTC
CASSASSVGTKETQYF
>.|.|TRBJ2-1|TRBV15
TGTGCCACCAGCAGAGAGCCAGATTACAATGAGCAGTTCTTC
CATSREPDYNEQFF
>.|.|TRBJ1-4|TRBV28
TGTGCCAGCAGTTTCTGGGCGGAGGCAACTAATGAAAAACTGTTTTTT
CASSFWAEATNEKLFF
>.|.|TRBJ2-7|TRBV12-3/TRBV12-4
TGTGCCAGCAGTTTAGGCCAATACGAGCAGTACTTC
CASSLGQYEQYF
>few|TRBD2|TRBJ2-3|TRBV20-1
TGCAGTGCTAGAATTAGCGGGAGGTCCCTTTCCGATACGCAGTATTTT
CSARISGRSLSDTQYF
>many|.|TRBJ1-2|TRBV7-2
TGTGCCAGCAGCTTGGGGGGCGAAAGGGCTAACTATGGCTACACCTTC
CASSLGGERANYGYTF
>.|TRBD2|TRBJ2-5|TRBV6-6
TGTGCCAGCAGCCACCCGGGAGGCGCAGAGACCCAGTACTTC
CASSHPGGAETQYF
>.|.|TRBJ2-3|TRBV7-6
TGTGCCAGCAGCTTAGCAGGGGGGACAGCCACAGATACGCAGTATTTT
CASSLAGGTATDTQYF
>.|TRBD2|TRBJ2-2|TRBV9
TGTGCCAGCAGCGCTCAGGGAGGGCTGGCGAACACCGGGGAGCTGTTTTTT
CASSAQGGLANTGELFF
>few|.|TRBJ1-2|TRBV3-1
TGTGCCAGCAGCCAGGGGCTACAGGGTGATCGCGGCTACACCTTC
CASSQGLQGDRGYTF
>.|TRBD1|TRBJ1-2|TRBV9
TGTGCCAGCAGCGCAGGACAGGGAGCCTACACCTTC
CASSAGQGAYTF
>few|TRBD1|TRBJ2-2|TRBV7-7
TGTGCCAGCAGCGAAACCGGGACAGGGCTTCTTTCCGGGGAGCTGTTTTTT
CASSETGTGLLSGELFF
>.|.|TRBJ2-6|TRBV5-4
TGTGCCAGCAGATCCTTTGATGGGGCCAACGTCCTGACTTTC
CASRSFDGANVLTF